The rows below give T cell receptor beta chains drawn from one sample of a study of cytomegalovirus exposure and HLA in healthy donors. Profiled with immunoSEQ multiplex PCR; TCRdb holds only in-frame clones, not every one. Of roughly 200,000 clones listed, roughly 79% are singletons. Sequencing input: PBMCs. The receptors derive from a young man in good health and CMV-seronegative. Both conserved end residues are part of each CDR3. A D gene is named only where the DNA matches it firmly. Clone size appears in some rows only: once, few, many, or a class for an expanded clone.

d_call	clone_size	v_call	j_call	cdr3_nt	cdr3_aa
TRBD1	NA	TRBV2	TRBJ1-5	TGTGCCAGTGCCGGGACAGGGGGAGTCGATCAGCCCCAGCATTTT	CASAGTGGVDQPQHF
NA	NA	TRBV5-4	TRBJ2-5	TGTGCCAGCAGCTTGGCCCAGACAGCTGAGACCCAGTACTTC	CASSLAQTAETQYF
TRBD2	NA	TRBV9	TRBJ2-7	TGTGCCAGCAGCGTAGATGTAGCGGGAGCCTACGAGCAGTACTTC	CASSVDVAGAYEQYF
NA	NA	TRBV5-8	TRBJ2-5	TGTGCCAGCAGCCCCTTAGGAGGGAGCAGGGAGACCCAGTACTTC	CASSPLGGSRETQYF
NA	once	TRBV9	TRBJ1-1	TGTGCCAGCAGCGTAAGGGGAAGGGGCACTGAAGCTTTCTTT	CASSVRGRGTEAFF
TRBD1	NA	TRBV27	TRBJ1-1	TGTGCCAGCAGTCCCCGGACAGGGTTGAGCACTGAAGCTTTCTTT	CASSPRTGLSTEAFF
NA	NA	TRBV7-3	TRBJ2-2	TGTGCCAGCAGCTCCCGTGCCGGGGAGCTGTTTTTT	CASSSRAGELFF
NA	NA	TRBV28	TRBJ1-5	TGTGCCAGCACCACGCCGGCGGGAAGGAGCAATCAGCCCCAGCATTTT	CASTTPAGRSNQPQHF
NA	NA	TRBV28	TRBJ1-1	TGTGCCAGCAGTTTGAGGATGAACACTGAAGCTTTCTTT	CASSLRMNTEAFF
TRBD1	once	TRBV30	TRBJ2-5	TGTGCCTGGGCGGACAGGCCCGTGGGGACCCAGTACTTC	CAWADRPVGTQYF
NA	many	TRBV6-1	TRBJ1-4	TGTGCCAGCGTCGGTGAGCCTCCTCTAGAGGAAAAACTGTTTTTT	CASVGEPPLEEKLFF
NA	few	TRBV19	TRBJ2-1	TGTGCCAGTAGTCCACAGGCCCAAACCTTCGGTGAGCAGTTCTTC	CASSPQAQTFGEQFF
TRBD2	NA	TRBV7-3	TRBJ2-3	TGTGCCAGCAGCTTAAGTGGCGGGAGCGCGGATACGCAGTATTTT	CASSLSGGSADTQYF
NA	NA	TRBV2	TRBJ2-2	TGTGCCAGCACCTGGAGGGGTGTAGTGAGCGGGGAGCTGTTTTTT	CASTWRGVVSGELFF
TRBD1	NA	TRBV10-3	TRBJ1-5	TGTGCCATCAGTGAGTCGGGGGACAGGGACAATCAGCCCCAGCATTTT	CAISESGDRDNQPQHF
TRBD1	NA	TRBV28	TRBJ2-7	TGTGCCACCCAAACCCGAGGGGGCCCATCGGGGGAGCAGTACTTC	CATQTRGGPSGEQYF
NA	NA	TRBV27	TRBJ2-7	TGTGCCAGCAGCGATACAGGGACCTACGAGCAGTACTTC	CASSDTGTYEQYF
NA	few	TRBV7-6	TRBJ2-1	TGTGCCAGCAGCCCCGACACGGGGAAGTACAATGAGCAGTTCTTC	CASSPDTGKYNEQFF
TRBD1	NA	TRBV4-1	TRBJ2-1	TGCGCCAGCAGCCAAGACGGGACAGGGAGGAATGAGCAGTTCTTC	CASSQDGTGRNEQFF
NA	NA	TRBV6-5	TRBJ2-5	TGTGCCAGCAGTTACCTTACACAGGGTCGAGAGACCCAGTACTTC	CASSYLTQGRETQYF
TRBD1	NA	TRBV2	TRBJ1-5	TGTGCCAGCAGTGGGACAGGGCTTTTACAGCCCCAGCATTTT	CASSGTGLLQPQHF